A single sample gave rise to the 10 T cell receptor beta chains below, sequenced in a study of a mutant IDH1 vaccine in newly diagnosed glioma (dated by TCRdb to the early 2020s). These receptors have no known antigen. This specimen's time point label, interpreted: week 5, during vaccination. Every vaccine dose consisted of 300 ug of a 20-mer mutant IDH1 peptide in Montanide, administered subcutaneously together with topical imiquimod. Library prep was done by the immunoSEQ multiplex PCR assay. TCRdb took over this immuneACCESS table, retaining in-frame rearrangements with V and J assigned. Such tables are incomplete; in checked studies, under half of the missing clones stem from an unresolved V gene, and the remainder is unexplained. Present in this sample are some 35,000 clones, approximately 80% of which were seen just once. The ten largest clones add up to roughly an eighth of the sample. Sequenced material: PBMCs, taken from a glioma patient whose treatment included an IDH1 peptide vaccine. These TCRs come from a man aged 45-60 years with glioma.

This rearrangement joins TRBV5-1 to TRBJ1-1, with no clear D. V was shortened by 1 base and J by 4 bases, with 11 bases between the two germline ends. CDR3 length equals 14 residues. Germline V gene sequence: CDR1 SGHRS, CDR2 YFSETQ. This chain's CDR3 is CASSLNPLATEAFF. DNA of the CDR3: TGCGCCAGCAGCTTGAACCCGTTGGCCACTGAAGCTTTCTTT.

The chain has TRBV4-2 and TRBJ1-1; D is ambiguous. Germline V gene sequence: CDR1 LGHNA, CDR2 YNFKEQ. With 0 bases removed from V and 5 bases from J, the gap between germline ends came to 13 bases. This CDR3 spans 15 amino acids. The CDR3 loop reads CASSQDLTEGTEAFF. CDR3 DNA: TGTGCCAGCAGCCAAGATTTGACTGAGGGAACTGAAGCTTTCTTT.

This chain joins TRBV11-2 and TRBJ2-5; a possible D gene is TRBD2 (5 bases). The CDR3 sequence is 11 residues long. Germline CDR1 is SGHAT and CDR2 is FQNNGV. Trimming took 3 bases from V and 10 from J, leaving 9 bases between them. CDR3 residues: CASSLRGFQYF. In DNA, the CDR3 is TGTGCCAGCAGCTTGCGCGGGTTCCAGTACTTC.

This clone showed up just a few times. The V and J genes are TRBV4-1 and TRBJ1-5; 8 bases line up with TRBD1. This CDR3 spans 13 amino acids. The germline gives CDR1 MGHRA, CDR2 YSYEKL. The J segment lost 7 bases and the V segment lost 1 base, leaving 0 bases of the junction unmatched. The CDR3 bases are TGCGCCAGCAGCCAAGGGACAGGGCAGCCCCAGCATTTT. It encodes CASSQGTGQPQHF.

The chain joins TRBV5-1 to TRBJ1-1; TRBD1 agrees at 11 bases. Per the germline V gene, CDR1 is SGHRS and CDR2 is YFSETQ. V lost 5 bases to trimming and J lost 1 base; unmatched junction nucleotides: 10. CDR3 length: 17 amino acids. For the CDR3, the DNA is TGCGCCAGCAGTTTCGGGACAGGGGGGTATAGGAACACTGAAGCTTTCTTT. Amino acid sequence: CASSFGTGGYRNTEAFF.

This clone was counted between two and nine times. The genes are TRBV28 and TRBJ2-6; no definite D call. Germline CDR1 is MDHEN and CDR2 is SYDVKM. The CDR3 has 14 residues. Between the trimmed V and J ends, which lost 4 bases and 1 base, there was a span of 5 bases. CDR3 sequence reads: CASSSTSGANVLTF. The CDR3 DNA sequence: TGTGCCAGCAGTTCTACTTCTGGGGCCAACGTCCTGACTTTC.

The rearrangement links TRBV28 to TRBJ1-1; a possible D gene is TRBD1 (5 bases). V was cut by 10 bases and J by 5 bases, with 14 bases left in between. CDR3 size: 12 residues. Germline CDR1 reads MDHEN; CDR2 reads SYDVKM. The DNA of the CDR3 is TGTGCCACGAACCCGGGGACTACTGAAGCTTTCTTT. As protein: CATNPGTTEAFF. Complete variable domain (other parts from reference TRBV28 and TRBJ1-1): DVKVTQSSRYLVKRTGEKVFLECVQDMDHENMFWYRQDPGLGLRLIYFSYDVKMKEKGDIPEGYSVSREKKERFSLILESASTNQTSMYLCATNPGTTEAFFGQGTRLTVV.

The chain has TRBV27 and TRBJ2-7; 9 nucleotides agree with TRBD1. Trimming removed 4 bases from V and 1 base from J; junction bases left unmatched: 14. The CDR3 length is 18 residues. The V gene's germline CDR1 is MNHEY and CDR2 SMNVEV (reference sequence). Here the CDR3 reads CASSSDRGRRPESYEQYF. The CDR3, as DNA: TGTGCCAGCAGTTCGGACAGGGGTCGCCGTCCTGAATCCTACGAGCAGTACTTC.

The count of this clone is one. This rearrangement joins TRBV5-8 to TRBJ1-3; D unresolved. The CDR3 runs 12 residues. V dropped 4 bases and J dropped 2 bases, with 4 bases sitting between them. Germline CDR1 SGHTS, CDR2 YDEGEE. The CDR3 nucleotides are TGTGCCAGCAGCCGCACTGGAAACACCATATATTTT. Amino acids: CASSRTGNTIYF.

The V call is TRBV19, the J call TRBJ1-2; tentatively, D is TRBD1 (6 bases). The V gene's germline CDR1 is LNHDA and CDR2 SQIVND (reference sequence). V lost 6 bases and J 6 bases, leaving 26 bases between the germline ends. The CDR3 length is 17 residues. The CDR3 DNA reads TGTGCCAGTAGCCCGACCCGAGACAGGAGGGTTCGCAATGGCTACACCTTC. Amino acid sequence: CASSPTRDRRVRNGYTF.